Below are 22 T cell receptor beta chains sequenced from a single sample in a study of T cells in Graves' hyperthyroidism and ophthalmopathy. RNA transcripts provided the source from which TCR beta CDR3 regions were amplified. HTBI primers were employed in a first-round RT-PCR of the TCR CDR3. TCRdb reprocessed the multiplex PCR reads with MiXCR, giving one entry per CDR3 protein. This sample has approximately 400,000 distinct CDR3 sequences, with around an eighth found just once. Material for sequencing was blood. Source of these receptors: a middle-aged man with Graves' ophthalmopathy.

This clonotype was counted a few times. The V gene is TRBV10-2, the J gene TRBJ2-3, with D uncertain. V dropped 4 bases and J dropped 3 bases, with 5 bases sitting between them. Germline lookup yields CDR1 WSHSY and CDR2 SAAADI. This CDR3 region has 12 residues. CDR3 coding DNA: TGCGCCAGCAGTGTGGCGACAGATACGCAGTATTTT. Its translation is CASSVATDTQYF.

The table lists this clonotype with many counts. V usage is TRBV30 and J usage is TRBJ2-1; TRBD2 is a possible D gene (6 bases). V lost 4 bases and J 9 bases, leaving 19 bases between the germline ends. The CDR3 length is 14 residues. Germline V lookup: CDR1 GTSNPN, CDR2 SVGIG (reference sequence). The CDR3 nucleotides read TGTGCCTGGACCGTAGGGCCCTTGGGAGGTGAGCAGTTCTTC. Translating it yields CAWTVGPLGGEQFF.

The rearrangement joins TRBV11-2 to TRBJ1-1, with D hard to call. Germline assignment: CDR1 SGHAT and CDR2 FQNNGV. V was pared by 5 bases and J by 3 bases, with 10 bases between. The CDR3 is 13 amino acids. As DNA, the CDR3 is TGTGCCAGCAGCACCGGCGGAGACACTGAAGCTTTCTTT. Protein: CASSTGGDTEAFF.

This clonotype was picked up many times. V is TRBV11-2 and J is TRBJ1-2; D ambiguous. The CDR3 runs 16 residues. V shed 0 bases and J shed 2 bases, with 13 bases lying between them. Germline V gene lookup returns CDR1 SGHAT and CDR2 FQNNGV. CDR3 region: CASSLESTLSNYGYTF. The DNA for the CDR3 is TGTGCCAGCAGCTTAGAGTCAACACTCAGCAACTATGGCTACACCTTC.

This clonotype was counted at least ten times. The DNA is omitted, as the CDR3 cannot be located on it reliably, and the CDR3 follows TCRdb's listing. The chain links TRBV28 to TRBJ1-2; whether TRBD1, the table's D call, matches the DNA was not checked. 15 amino acids form the CDR3, both terminal residues included. Germline-derived CDR1 and CDR2 are MDHEN and SYDVKM. CDR3 amino acids: CASSTSTGANYGYTF.

This clonotype was picked up many times. The rearrangement joins TRBV6-1 to TRBJ1-2; unclear D gene. The CDR3 is made up of 12 amino acids. Germline V CDR1 and CDR2: MNHNS, SASEGT. Trimming left V 2 bases short and J 5 bases short, with 6 bases between. In DNA, the CDR3 is TGTGCCAGCAGTGAAATCGGTTATGGCTACACCTTC. Amino acids: CASSEIGYGYTF.

This clonotype has at least ten counts. The chain joins TRBV7-2 to TRBJ2-1; D could derive from TRBD1 or TRBD2 (5 bases each). CDR1 SGHTA and CDR2 FQGNSA come from the germline V gene. The CDR3 contains 17 residues. Trimming pared 2 bases from V and 6 bases from J, leaving 20 bases between. This CDR3 reads CASSLLEPHGTSNEQFF. CDR3 nucleotides: TGTGCCAGCAGCTTACTAGAACCCCACGGGACGAGCAATGAGCAGTTCTTC. The entire variable domain, with the rest obtained from reference TRBV7-2 and TRBJ2-1, is as follows: GAGVSQSPSNKVTEKGKDVELRCDPISGHTALYWYRQSLGQGLEFLIYFQGNSAPDKSGLPSDRFSAERTGGSVSTLTIQRTQQEDSAVYLCASSLLEPHGTSNEQFFGPGTRLTVL.

The chain combines TRBV30 with TRBJ2-3, with a tentative D call TRBD1 (6 bases). The CDR3 is made up of 15 amino acids. Germline V gives CDR1 GTSNPN, CDR2 SVGIG (reference sequence). Trimming left V 0 bases short and J 3 bases short, with 13 bases between. The CDR3 DNA reads TGTGCCTGGAGTGTTGTCAGGGGAACGACAGATACGCAGTATTTT. This gives the protein CAWSVVRGTTDTQYF.

This clonotype was counted many times. The chain recombines TRBV28 with TRBJ1-5, with D unclear. The length of the CDR3 is 15 residues. Per germline, CDR1 MDHEN and CDR2 SYDVKM. The V gene lost 1 base and the J gene lost 6 bases, with 13 bases spanning the gap. CDR3 amino acids: CASSLYQVDAQPQHF. The CDR3 DNA follows: TGTGCCAGCAGTTTATACCAGGTGGACGCTCAGCCCCAGCATTTT.

This clonotype was seen more than once but under ten times. The V gene is TRBV5-1, the J gene TRBJ2-5, with D hard to call. The V end lost 6 bases, the J end lost 2 bases, and 11 bases lay between the germline ends. Germline V gene sequence: CDR1 SGHRS, CDR2 YFSETQ. This CDR3 spans 13 amino acids. DNA for the CDR3: TGCGCCAGCATGGTTCCAGGACAAGAGACCCAGTACTTC. Amino acids: CASMVPGQETQYF. The full variable domain, completed using reference TRBV5-1 and TRBJ2-5, is KAGVTQTPRYLIKTRGQQVTLSCSPISGHRSVSWYQQTPGQGLQFLFEYFSETQRNKGNFPGRFSGRQFSNSRSEMNVSTLELGDSALYLCASMVPGQETQYFGPGTRLLVL.

The rearrangement uses TRBV10-2 and TRBJ2-7; tentatively, D is TRBD1 (5 bases). The V gene's germline CDR1 is WSHSY and CDR2 SAAADI. Trimming left V 1 base short and J 3 bases short, with 7 bases between. CDR3 length: 13 amino acids. The CDR3 DNA sequence: TGCGCCAGCAGTGAGTTAGGGGTCTACGAGCAGTACTTC. This gives the protein CASSELGVYEQYF.

This clonotype was picked up many times. The CDR3 sequence: CASSYTIAGEGETQYF. In DNA, the CDR3 is TGTGCCAGCAGTTACACCATCGCAGGGGAAGGCGAGACCCAGTACTTC. The chain is built from TRBV6-2 or TRBV6-3 and TRBJ2-5; possibly TRBD1 for D (6 bases). The CDR3 consists of 16 residues. V lost 2 bases and J lost 5, with 18 bases in between. Germline V gene sequence: CDR1 MNHEY, CDR2 SVGEGT.

DNA for the CDR3: TGTGCCAGCAGACCGGGGGGGAGGGCCGGGGAGCTGTTTTTT. Encoded protein: CASRPGGRAGELFF. The V gene is TRBV7-9, the J gene TRBJ2-2, with 8 nucleotides matching TRBD2. CDR1 and CDR2 (germline): SEHNR, FQNEAQ (reference sequence). V gave up 6 bases and J gave up 6 bases; unmatched junction bases: 6. The CDR3 is 14 residues long.

This clonotype was recorded many times. The V gene is TRBV18, the J gene TRBJ1-1; a possible D gene is TRBD1 (5 bases). Germline values: CDR1 KGHSH, CDR2 LQKENI. This CDR3 is 16 amino acids long. Trimming removed 5 bases at V and 0 bases at J, with 16 bases between. CDR3 in DNA: TGTGCCAGCTCATACGACAGAAGTACCATGAACACTGAAGCTTTCTTT. Amino acid sequence: CASSYDRSTMNTEAFF. Filled out from reference TRBV18 and TRBJ1-1, the complete variable domain reads NAGVMQNPRHLVRRRGQEARLRCSPMKGHSHVYWYRQLPEEGLKFMVYLQKENIIDESGMPKERFSAEFPKEGPSILRIQQVVRGDSAAYFCASSYDRSTMNTEAFFGQGTRLTVV.

The rearrangement links TRBV4-2 to TRBJ1-1; D is unresolved. From germline, CDR1 is LGHNA and CDR2 YNFKEQ. The ends were cut back, 4 bases at V and 5 bases at J, with 17 bases in the middle. The CDR3 runs to 15 residues. In nucleotides, the CDR3 is TGTGCCAGCAGCCCAGACACGGGTGGGAGAACTGAAGCTTTCTTT. Translating it yields CASSPDTGGRTEAFF.

The chain uses TRBV20-1 and TRBJ2-2; 8 positions agree with TRBD2. Unmatched junction bases numbered 3, after V lost 5 bases and J lost 4 bases. The CDR3 length is 13 residues. Germline V gives CDR1 DFQATT, CDR2 SNEGSKA (reference sequence). Here the CDR3 DNA reads TGCAGTGCTCGTAGCGGGACCACCGGGGAGCTGTTTTTT. This translates into CSARSGTTGELFF.

This clonotype was detected many times. The V and J genes are TRBV2 and TRBJ2-7, with no clear D. With 9 bases removed from V and 2 bases from J, the gap between germline ends came to 8 bases. CDR1 and CDR2 (germline): SNHLY, FYNNEI. This CDR3 contains 11 residues. CDR3 residues: CASRATYEQYF. CDR3 bases: TGTGCCAGTCGGGCCACCTACGAGCAGTACTTC.

This clonotype showed up many times. This chain uses TRBV9 with TRBJ2-2; 13 bases are a match to TRBD2. Trimming took 4 bases from V and 8 from J; bases not matched to a gene: 5. This CDR3 is built from 15 residues. Germline loops: CDR1 SGDLS, CDR2 YYNGEE. The CDR3: CASSFGTSGIGELFF. The CDR3 region has the DNA TGTGCCAGCAGCTTCGGGACTAGCGGGATTGGGGAGCTGTTTTTT.

V is TRBV28 and J is TRBJ1-3; D not resolved. V lost 2 bases to trimming and J lost 0 bases, with 8 bases between them. This CDR3 has 15 amino acids. Germline CDR1 is MDHEN and CDR2 is SYDVKM. The CDR3 is CASSLLTNSGNTIYF. In nucleotides, the CDR3 is TGTGCCAGCAGTTTACTGACAAACTCTGGAAACACCATATATTTT.

This clonotype was seen ten or more times. The chain is built from TRBV3-1 and TRBJ2-1; 15 bases align to TRBD2. With V trimmed by 4 bases and J by 6 bases, 4 bases remained unmatched. Per germline, CDR1 LGHDT and CDR2 YNNKEL (reference sequence). The CDR3 covers 16 residues. This CDR3 reads CASSPGLAGGGNEQFF. As DNA, the CDR3 is TGTGCCAGCAGCCCGGGACTAGCGGGAGGTGGCAATGAGCAGTTCTTC.

The sample holds many counts of this clonotype. V gene TRBV3-1 combines with J gene TRBJ2-7; D gene uncertain. The CDR3 extends over 12 amino acids. Germline V CDR1 and CDR2: LGHDT, YNNKEL (reference sequence). The ends were cut back, 4 bases at V and 6 bases at J, with 10 bases in the middle. CDR3: CASSPLRGEQYF. CDR3 in DNA: TGTGCCAGCAGCCCCCTTCGAGGCGAGCAGTACTTC.

This clonotype was detected many times. The chain joins TRBV11-2 to TRBJ2-1, with 8 bases identical to TRBD2. V trimming: 6 bases; J trimming: 7 bases; junction bases outside the gene matches: 5. This CDR3 has 13 amino acids. Looked up from germline, CDR1 is SGHAT and CDR2 is FQNNGV. The CDR3: CASSRLARNEQFF. The CDR3 nucleotides read TGTGCCAGCAGTCGACTAGCGAGGAATGAGCAGTTCTTC.